This T cell receptor (beta chain) was obtained from a study of shared T cell receptors in the human thymus. Here immunoSEQ multiplex PCR was the method, and the copy in TCRdb shows in-frame clones only, minus some. The sample includes almost 550,000 clones, about 80% of them seen just once. This clone turned up a few times. These records were also assigned to another study, of human thymus T cells. That work states: Those donating were healthy Finnish infants in corrective surgery for congenital heart defects. Gene usage for V and J segments appeared biased in thymic and blood repertoires.

This receptor was taken from a boy younger than two with a congenital heart defect. Sequencing used thymocytes.

DNA for the CDR3: TGTGCCAGCAGTTCCCCGGGGCCCCAGGGGAGGAACACTGAAGCTTTCTTT. Translation gives CASSSPGPQGRNTEAFF. The chain combines TRBV28 with TRBJ1-1; TRBD1 is a possible D gene (6 bases). The V and J ends lost 4 bases and 1 base respectively, with 19 bases between them. Germline CDR1 is MDHEN and CDR2 is SYDVKM. The CDR3 length is 17 residues.